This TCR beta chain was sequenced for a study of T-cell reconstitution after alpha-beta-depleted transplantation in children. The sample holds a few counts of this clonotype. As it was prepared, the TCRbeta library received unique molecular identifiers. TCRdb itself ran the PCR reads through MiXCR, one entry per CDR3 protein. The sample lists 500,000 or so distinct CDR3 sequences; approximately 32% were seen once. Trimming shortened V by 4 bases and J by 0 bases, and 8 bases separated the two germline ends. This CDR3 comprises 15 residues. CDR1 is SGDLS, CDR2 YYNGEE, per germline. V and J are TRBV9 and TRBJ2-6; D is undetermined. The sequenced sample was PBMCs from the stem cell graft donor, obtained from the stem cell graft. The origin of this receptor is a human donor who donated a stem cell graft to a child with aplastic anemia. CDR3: CASSPPVSGANVLTF. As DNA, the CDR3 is TGTGCCAGCAGCCCTCCGGTCTCTGGGGCCAACGTCCTGACTTTC.